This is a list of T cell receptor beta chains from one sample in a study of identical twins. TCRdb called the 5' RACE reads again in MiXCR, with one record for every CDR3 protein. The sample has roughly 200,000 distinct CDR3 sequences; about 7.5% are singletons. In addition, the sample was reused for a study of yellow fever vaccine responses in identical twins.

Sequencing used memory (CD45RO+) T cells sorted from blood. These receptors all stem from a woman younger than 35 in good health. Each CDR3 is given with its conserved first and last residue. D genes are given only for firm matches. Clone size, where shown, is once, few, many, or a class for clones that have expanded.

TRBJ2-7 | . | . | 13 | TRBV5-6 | TGTGCCAGCCGCCGTGCGGGTTCCTACGAGCAGTACTTC | CASRRAGSYEQYF
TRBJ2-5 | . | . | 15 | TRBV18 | TGTGCCAGCTCACGGAGTTGGGGCGGCGTGGAGACCCAGTACTTC | CASSRSWGGVETQYF
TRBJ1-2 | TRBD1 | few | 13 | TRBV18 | TGTGCCAGCTCACGCGACAGGGACAGTGGCTACACCTTC | CASSRDRDSGYTF
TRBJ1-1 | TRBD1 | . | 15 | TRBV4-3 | TGCGCCAGCAGCCAAGGAGGGACAGGGAACACTGAAGCTTTCTTT | CASSQGGTGNTEAFF
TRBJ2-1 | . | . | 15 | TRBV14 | TGTGCCAGCAGCCCCAAAAGCGGAATCTACAATGAGCAGTTCTTC | CASSPKSGIYNEQFF
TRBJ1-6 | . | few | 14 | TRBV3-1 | TGTGCCAGCAGCCCGGGACGGTCCTCTTCACCCCTCCACTTT | CASSPGRSSSPLHF
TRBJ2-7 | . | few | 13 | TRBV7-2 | TGTGCCAGCAGCCTCGGCAGGTACGGCGAGCAGTACTTC | CASSLGRYGEQYF
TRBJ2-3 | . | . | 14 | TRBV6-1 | TGTGCCAGCAGTGCCTTCTCCCTCACAGATACGCAGTATTTT | CASSAFSLTDTQYF
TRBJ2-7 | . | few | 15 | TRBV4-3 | TGCGCCAGCAGCCAAGTATGGCCGAGCTCCTACGAGCAGTACTTC | CASSQVWPSSYEQYF
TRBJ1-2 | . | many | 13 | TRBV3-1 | TGTGCCAGCAGCCGAGGACAGAACTATGGCTACACCTTC | CASSRGQNYGYTF
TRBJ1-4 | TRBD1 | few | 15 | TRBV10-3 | TGTGCCATCAGGGGGGGGACAGGGGTCGATGAAAAACTGTTTTTT | CAIRGGTGVDEKLFF
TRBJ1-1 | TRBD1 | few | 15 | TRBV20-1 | TGCAGTGCTAGAGTCGCCGGGACAGGGTACACTGAAGCTTTCTTT | CSARVAGTGYTEAFF
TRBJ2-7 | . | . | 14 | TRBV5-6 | TGTGCCAGCAGCTTGTCGCCGACAGCCTACGAGCAGTACTTC | CASSLSPTAYEQYF
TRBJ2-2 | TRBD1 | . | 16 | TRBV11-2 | TGTGCCAGCAGCTTGTCGGGACAGATAAACACCGGGGAGCTGTTTTTT | CASSLSGQINTGELFF
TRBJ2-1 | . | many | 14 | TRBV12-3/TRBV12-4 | TGTGCCAGTTCCTTAGCCAGCGTGCAGGGGCGCTTGTTCTTC | CASSLASVQGRLFF
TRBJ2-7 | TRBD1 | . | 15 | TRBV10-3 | TGTGCCATCAGTAAGGCCGAGACAGGGATCTACGAGCAGTACTTC | CAISKAETGIYEQYF
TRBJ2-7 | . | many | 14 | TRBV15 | TGTGCCACCAGCAGAGATGTTCATACCTACGAGCAGTACTTC | CATSRDVHTYEQYF
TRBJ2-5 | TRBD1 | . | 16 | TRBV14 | TGTGCCAGCAGCTCCCGGGACAGGGGCCCCGAAGAGACCCAGTACTTC | CASSSRDRGPEETQYF
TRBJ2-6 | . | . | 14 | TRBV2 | TGTGCCAGCAGGCGCACAACTGGGGCCAACGTCCTGACTTTC | CASRRTTGANVLTF
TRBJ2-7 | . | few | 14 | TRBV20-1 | TGCAGTGCCGAGGAGGGGGCTTCCTCCTACGAGCAGTACTTC | CSAEEGASSYEQYF
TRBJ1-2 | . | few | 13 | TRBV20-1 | TGCAGTGCTAGAGGGCAGGGGTTCTATGGCTACACCTTC | CSARGQGFYGYTF
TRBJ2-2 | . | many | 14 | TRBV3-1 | TGTGCCAGCGTGGGAGCCGGCGGCACCGGGGAGCTGTTTTTT | CASVGAGGTGELFF
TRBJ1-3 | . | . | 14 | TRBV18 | TGTGCCAGCTCACAGGGACTTACTGGAAACACCATATATTTT | CASSQGLTGNTIYF
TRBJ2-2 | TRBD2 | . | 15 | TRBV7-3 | TGTGCCAGCAGCTTCGCTAGCGGGGGGGCCGGGGAGCTGTTTTTT | CASSFASGGAGELFF
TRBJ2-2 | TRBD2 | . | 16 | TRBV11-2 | TGTGCCAGCAGCTTGCGGACTAGCCGTAACACCGGGGAGCTGTTTTTT | CASSLRTSRNTGELFF
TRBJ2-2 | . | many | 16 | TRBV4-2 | TGTGCCAGCAGCCAAGGTGGGGGCGCGGCCACCGGGGAGCTGTTTTTT | CASSQGGGAATGELFF
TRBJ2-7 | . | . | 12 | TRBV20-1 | TGCAGTGCCCCGGTCGGCTCCTACGAGCAGTACTTC | CSAPVGSYEQYF
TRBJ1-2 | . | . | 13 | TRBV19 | TGTGCCAGTAGTATATCCAGGGGAACTGGCTACACCTTC | CASSISRGTGYTF
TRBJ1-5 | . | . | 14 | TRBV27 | TGTGCCAGCAGTAGGACGGATAGCAATCAGCCCCAGCATTTT | CASSRTDSNQPQHF
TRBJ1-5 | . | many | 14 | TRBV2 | TGTGCCAGCAGTGTCGCAGGCGGCAATCAGCCCCAGCATTTT | CASSVAGGNQPQHF
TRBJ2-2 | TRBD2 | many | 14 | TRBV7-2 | TGTGCCAGCAGCCTCGAGCGGGGAACCGGGGAGCTGTTTTTT | CASSLERGTGELFF
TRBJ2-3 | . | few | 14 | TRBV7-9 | TGTGCCAGCAGCTTAGAGGGGTTTGCAGATACGCAGTATTTT | CASSLEGFADTQYF
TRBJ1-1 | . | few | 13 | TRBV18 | TGTGCCAGCTCATTAACGGGGGACACTGAAGCTTTCTTT | CASSLTGDTEAFF
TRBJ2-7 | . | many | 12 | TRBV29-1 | TGCAGCGTTGGGGATCTTACCTACGAGCAGTACTTC | CSVGDLTYEQYF
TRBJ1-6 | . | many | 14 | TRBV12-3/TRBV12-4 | TGTGCCAGCAGTTCCCAGACAGGTGCTTCACCCCTCCACTTT | CASSSQTGASPLHF
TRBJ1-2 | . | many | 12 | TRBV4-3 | TGCGCCAGCAGCCAAGATCGAGGCGGCTACACCTTC | CASSQDRGGYTF
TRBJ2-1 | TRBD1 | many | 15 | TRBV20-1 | TGCAGTGCTGGCAGGACAGGGGGAATAGGCAATGAGCAGTTCTTC | CSAGRTGGIGNEQFF
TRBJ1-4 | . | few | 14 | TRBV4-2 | TGTGCCAGCAGCCAAGGGGGGTTTAGTGAAAAACTGTTTTTT | CASSQGGFSEKLFF
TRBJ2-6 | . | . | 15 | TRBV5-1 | TGCGCCAGCAGCTTGGGGACGGCTGGGGCCAACGTCCTGACTTTC | CASSLGTAGANVLTF
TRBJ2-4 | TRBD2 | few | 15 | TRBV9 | TGTGCCAGCAGCCAAGCGGGGGGGGCGCAAAACATTCAGTACTTC | CASSQAGGAQNIQYF